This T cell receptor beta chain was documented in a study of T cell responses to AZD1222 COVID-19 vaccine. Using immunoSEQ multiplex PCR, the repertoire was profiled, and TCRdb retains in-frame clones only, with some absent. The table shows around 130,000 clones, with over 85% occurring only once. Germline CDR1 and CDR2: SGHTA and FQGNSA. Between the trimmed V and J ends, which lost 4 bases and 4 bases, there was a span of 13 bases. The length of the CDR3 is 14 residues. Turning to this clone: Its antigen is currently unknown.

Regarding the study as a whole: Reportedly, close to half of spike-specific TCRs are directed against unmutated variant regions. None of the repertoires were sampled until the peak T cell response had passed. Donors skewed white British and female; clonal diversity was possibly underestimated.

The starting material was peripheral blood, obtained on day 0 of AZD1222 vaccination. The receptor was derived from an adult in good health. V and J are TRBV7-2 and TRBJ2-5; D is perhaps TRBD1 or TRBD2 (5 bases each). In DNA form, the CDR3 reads TGTGCCAGCAGCTCGCCGGGACCTGCAGAGACCCAGTACTTC. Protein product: CASSSPGPAETQYF.